These 27 T cell receptor beta chains share one sample of origin, sequenced in a study of OX40 agonist ivuxolimab in advanced cancers. The data were produced by immunoSEQ multiplex PCR, yet TCRdb's version contains in-frame clones alone and is incomplete. The data hold some 40,000 clones, with 85% to 95% observed a single time. The specimen was CD4+ or CD8+ T cells sorted from blood, collected in a trial of the OX40 agonist ivuxolimab. All receptors come from an adult with an advanced solid tumor such as melanoma, head and neck, liver or kidney cancer.

V usage is TRBV9 and J usage is TRBJ2-7, with a possible D match to TRBD2 (6 bases). The V end lost 1 base, the J end lost 0 bases, and 8 bases lay between the germline ends. Germline V CDR1 and CDR2: SGDLS, YYNGEE. The CDR3 is 14 residues long. Here the CDR3 reads CASSVSGGSYEQYF. The CDR3 bases are TGTGCCAGCAGCGTATCCGGGGGCTCCTACGAGCAGTACTTC.

This clone was recorded once. This chain connects TRBV5-1 to TRBJ2-1, with 9 nucleotides matching TRBD2. There are 15 residues in the CDR3. Germline-derived CDR1 and CDR2 are SGHRS and YFSETQ. Losses at the gene ends were 3 bases for V and 8 bases for J; bases not matched to a gene: 9. In DNA form, the CDR3 reads TGCGCCAGCAGCTGGGGCCCTAGCGGGAAGGATGAGCAGTTCTTC. Translation gives CASSWGPSGKDEQFF.

This chain uses TRBV28 with TRBJ2-1; 8 positions agree with TRBD1. CDR1 and CDR2 (germline): MDHEN, SYDVKM. Germline trimming cut 3 bases from V and 2 bases from J; bases unmatched to any gene: 18. There are 20 residues in the CDR3. CDR3 residues: CASSLPRDRRSVTPYNEQFF. The DNA for the CDR3 is TGTGCCAGCAGTTTGCCACGGGACAGGAGATCTGTTACCCCCTACAATGAGCAGTTCTTC. The full variable domain, rest sourced from reference TRBV28 and TRBJ2-1, is DVKVTQSSRYLVKRTGEKVFLECVQDMDHENMFWYRQDPGLGLRLIYFSYDVKMKEKGDIPEGYSVSREKKERFSLILESASTNQTSMYLCASSLPRDRRSVTPYNEQFFGPGTRLTVL.

The rearrangement links TRBV11-3 to TRBJ2-3; 9 bases are shared with TRBD1. The junction had 3 bases not matched to a gene; V was cut back by 4 bases and J by 4 bases. The CDR3 loop spans 14 amino acids. Germline lookup yields CDR1 SGHNT and CDR2 YENEEA. The CDR3: CASSSGTGSDTQYF. CDR3 in DNA: TGTGCCAGCAGCTCCGGGACAGGGTCAGATACGCAGTATTTT.

The chain couples TRBV5-4 to TRBJ2-4; possible D gene TRBD2, 7 bases. Trimming took 0 bases from V and 3 from J, leaving 16 bases between them. The CDR3 sequence is 17 residues long. The germline V gene has CDR1 SGHNT and CDR2 YYREEE (reference sequence). Here the CDR3 reads CASSLEGGGSGKNIQYF. The CDR3 DNA sequence: TGTGCCAGCAGCTTGGAAGGGGGGGGTTCCGGCAAAAACATTCAGTACTTC.

V is TRBV6-5 and J is TRBJ2-6, with D possibly being TRBD1 (6 bases). Germline V lookup: CDR1 MNHEY, CDR2 SVGAGI. This CDR3 region has 15 residues. V was cut by 5 bases and J by 0 bases, with 8 bases left in between. The CDR3 here is CASSTGLSGANVLTF. CDR3 nucleotide sequence: TGTGCCAGCAGTACAGGGCTCTCTGGGGCCAACGTCCTGACTTTC.

This clone has a single count. V and J are TRBV7-6 and TRBJ2-7, with D uncertain. The CDR3 covers 13 residues. V lost 5 bases, J lost 5 bases, and 13 bases lay in between. Looked up from germline, CDR1 is SGHVS and CDR2 is FNYEAQ. CDR3 in amino acids: CASSLPLKDEQYF. The CDR3 DNA reads TGTGCCAGCAGCCTACCCTTGAAGGACGAGCAGTACTTC. The full variable domain, its missing parts supplied by reference TRBV7-6 and TRBJ2-7, is GAGVSQSPRYKVTKRGQDVALRCDPISGHVSLYWYRQALGQGPEFLTYFNYEAQQDKSGLPNDRFSAERPEGSISTLTIQRTEQRDSAMYRCASSLPLKDEQYFGPGTRLTVT.

V and J are TRBV19 and TRBJ2-7; D remains unclear. Trimming left V 3 bases short and J 2 bases short, with 14 bases between. From germline, CDR1 is LNHDA and CDR2 SQIVND (reference sequence). There are 15 residues in the CDR3. The CDR3 sequence is CASSMGSGPTYEQYF. CDR3 DNA sequence: TGTGCCAGTAGTATGGGGTCCGGGCCCACCTACGAGCAGTACTTC.

The rearrangement links TRBV7-9 to TRBJ1-5; no clear D. Germline CDR1 is SEHNR and CDR2 is FQNEAQ (reference sequence). V was shortened by 5 bases and J by 0 bases, with 8 bases between the two germline ends. This CDR3 region has 14 residues. As DNA, the CDR3 is TGTGCCAGCAGCCGAACAGATAGCAATCAGCCCCAGCATTTT. Encoded protein: CASSRTDSNQPQHF.

The V and J genes are TRBV27 and TRBJ2-2, with D unresolved. The CDR3 is 14 amino acids. Per germline, CDR1 MNHEY and CDR2 SMNVEV (reference sequence). V lost 4 bases and J 3 bases, leaving 9 bases between the germline ends. The CDR3 protein is CASSSRGYTGELFF. CDR3 coding DNA: TGTGCCAGCAGTTCCCGAGGATACACCGGGGAGCTGTTTTTT.

This chain joins TRBV28 and TRBJ1-5, with D unclear. The V and J ends lost 3 bases and 5 bases respectively, with 5 bases between them. The CDR3 length is 12 residues. Germline lookup yields CDR1 MDHEN and CDR2 SYDVKM. The CDR3 nucleotides are TGTGCCAGCAGTTTCCCCTATCAGCCCCAGCATTTT. Translated: CASSFPYQPQHF.

This clone was seen only once. The J gene is TRBJ1-4, the V gene TRBV7-6, with D possibly TRBD1 on 6 matching bases. This CDR3 has 15 residues. Trimming shortened V by 5 bases and J by 4 bases, and 14 bases separated the two germline ends. Germline V gene data show CDR1 as SGHVS and CDR2 as FNYEAQ. CDR3 in DNA: TGTGCCAGCAGCCAAGAGACAGGTAGTAATGAAAAACTGTTTTTT. Encoded protein: CASSQETGSNEKLFF.

The gene calls are TRBV7-9 and TRBJ1-4, with D perhaps TRBD1 (6 bases). The ends were cut back, 1 base at V and 13 bases at J, with 7 bases in the middle. The germline gives CDR1 SEHNR, CDR2 FQNEAQ (reference sequence). The CDR3 is 11 amino acids. CDR3 DNA sequence: TGTGCCAGCAGCTTAGGGGGGGCACTGTTTTTT. Translated: CASSLGGALFF.

The CDR3 is CASSTGPGRAGELFF. The CDR3 DNA reads as TGTGCCAGCAGCACCGGCCCGGGAAGGGCCGGGGAGCTGTTTTTT. The chain employs TRBV7-6 and TRBJ2-2, with D maybe TRBD2 (5 bases). The ends were cut back, 5 bases at V and 6 bases at J, with 16 bases in the middle. The CDR3 runs 15 residues. Looked up from germline, CDR1 is SGHVS and CDR2 is FNYEAQ.

The V and J genes are TRBV14 and TRBJ1-2; possibly TRBD1 for D (6 bases). The germline V and J ends were trimmed by 0 bases and 6 bases, with 14 bases remaining between them. This CDR3 region has 15 residues. Germline-derived CDR1 and CDR2 are SGHDN and FVKESK. The CDR3 coding sequence is TGTGCCAGCAGCCAAGATGCTAGGGGGACGCATGGCTACACCTTC. It specifies CASSQDARGTHGYTF.

J is TRBJ2-7 and V is TRBV4-1, with a tentative D call TRBD1 (6 bases). Between the trimmed V and J ends, which lost 2 bases and 2 bases, there was a span of 19 bases. The length of the CDR3 is 17 residues. Germline CDR1 reads MGHRA; CDR2 reads YSYEKL. The CDR3 DNA reads as TGCGCCAGCAGCCAACGAGCACTCTCAGGGGTAACCTACGAGCAGTACTTC. This gives the protein CASSQRALSGVTYEQYF.

This clone was counted only a few times. This CDR3 is CASSSGPGQATYEQYF. The CDR3 region has the DNA TGCGCCAGCAGCTCCGGCCCCGGACAGGCAACCTACGAGCAGTACTTC. The chain carries TRBV5-1 and TRBJ2-7; TRBD1 agrees at 7 bases. The CDR3 has 16 amino acids. Germline assignment: CDR1 SGHRS and CDR2 YFSETQ. The J segment lost 2 bases and the V segment lost 3 bases, leaving 11 bases of the junction unmatched.

This chain joins TRBV11-2 and TRBJ2-1; tentatively, D is TRBD1 (6 bases). Germline V gives CDR1 SGHAT, CDR2 FQNNGV. Trimming left V 5 bases short and J 3 bases short, with 20 bases between. The CDR3 has 17 amino acids. The CDR3: CASSPPFGTSLYNEQFF. The CDR3, as DNA: TGTGCCAGCAGCCCTCCTTTCGGGACAAGTCTCTACAATGAGCAGTTCTTC.

The V call is TRBV5-1, the J call TRBJ2-7; 14 nucleotides match TRBD2. Germline assignment: CDR1 SGHRS and CDR2 YFSETQ. The V and J ends lost 2 bases and 7 bases, in that order; junction bases with no gene match: 5. The CDR3 loop spans 15 amino acids. For the CDR3, the DNA is TGCGCCAGCAGCTTCGGGACTAGCGGGAGAGGGGAGCAGTACTTC. Amino acids: CASSFGTSGRGEQYF.

The V gene is TRBV6-6, the J gene TRBJ2-1, with TRBD2 identical over 12 bases. CDR3 size: 15 residues. J gave up 9 bases and V 6 bases, and 9 bases lay outside the gene matches. Germline V gives CDR1 MNHNY, CDR2 SVGAGI (reference sequence). CDR3 sequence (DNA): TGTGCCAGCAGCCCGACTAGCGGGAGAGACGGTGAGCAGTTCTTC. Protein product: CASSPTSGRDGEQFF.

The rearrangement links TRBV30 to TRBJ1-6; no firm D call. V lost 3 bases to trimming and J lost 7 bases, with 13 bases between them. Per germline, CDR1 GTSNPN and CDR2 SVGIG (reference sequence). The CDR3 runs to 14 residues. CDR3 DNA sequence: TGTGCCTGGAGCCCGGACGGTAACAATTCACCCCTCCACTTT. Translated: CAWSPDGNNSPLHF.

The chain couples TRBV5-1 to TRBJ2-7; D gene uncertain. The CDR3 loop spans 14 amino acids. CDR1 and CDR2 (germline): SGHRS, YFSETQ. V lost 0 bases and J 2 bases, leaving 9 bases between the germline ends. The chain's CDR3 is CASSLALGTYEQYF. Here the CDR3 DNA reads TGCGCCAGCAGCTTGGCCTTGGGCACCTACGAGCAGTACTTC.

The V gene is TRBV6-5, the J gene TRBJ2-7; 7 positions match TRBD1. The CDR3 length is 15 residues. Germline values: CDR1 MNHEY, CDR2 SVGAGI. J lost 3 bases, V lost 6 bases, and 11 bases had no gene match. The CDR3 sequence: CASRPGTAFYYEQYF. The DNA of the CDR3 is TGTGCCAGCAGGCCCGGGACAGCCTTTTACTACGAGCAGTACTTC.

The rearrangement joins TRBV11-2 to TRBJ2-5; the match to TRBD2 covers 7 bases. The CDR3 contains 16 residues. V gave up 5 bases and J gave up 2 bases; unmatched junction bases: 11. Germline assignment: CDR1 SGHAT and CDR2 FQNNGV. CDR3 nucleotides: TGTGCCAGCAGCCCCCTGGGGCGGGGGAGTCAAGAGACCCAGTACTTC. This gives the protein CASSPLGRGSQETQYF.

This clone was seen a single time. V usage is TRBV9 and J usage is TRBJ1-1; D remains ambiguous. The CDR3 runs to 14 residues. Between the trimmed V and J ends, which lost 0 bases and 4 bases, there was a span of 10 bases. The germline V gene has CDR1 SGDLS and CDR2 YYNGEE. As DNA, the CDR3 is TGTGCCAGCAGCGTAGGTGGAGGGAGCACTGAAGCTTTCTTT. Translation gives CASSVGGGSTEAFF.

This clone has a single count. V gene TRBV11-2 combines with J gene TRBJ2-7; D tentatively reads TRBD1 or TRBD2 (5 bases each). The CDR3 length is 12 residues. Germline lookup yields CDR1 SGHAT and CDR2 FQNNGV. V dropped 7 bases and J dropped 3 bases, with 10 bases sitting between them. The CDR3: CASNPGGYEQYF. CDR3 DNA: TGTGCCAGCAACCCTGGGGGCTACGAGCAGTACTTC.

V gene TRBV27 combines with J gene TRBJ2-7, with 8 nucleotides matching TRBD2. The CDR3 totals 14 residues. Germline values: CDR1 MNHEY, CDR2 SMNVEV (reference sequence). V lost 2 bases and J lost 3; bases outside the gene matches: 3. The CDR3 bases are TGTGCCAGCAGTTTAACTAGCGGCATCTACGAGCAGTACTTC. Translated: CASSLTSGIYEQYF.